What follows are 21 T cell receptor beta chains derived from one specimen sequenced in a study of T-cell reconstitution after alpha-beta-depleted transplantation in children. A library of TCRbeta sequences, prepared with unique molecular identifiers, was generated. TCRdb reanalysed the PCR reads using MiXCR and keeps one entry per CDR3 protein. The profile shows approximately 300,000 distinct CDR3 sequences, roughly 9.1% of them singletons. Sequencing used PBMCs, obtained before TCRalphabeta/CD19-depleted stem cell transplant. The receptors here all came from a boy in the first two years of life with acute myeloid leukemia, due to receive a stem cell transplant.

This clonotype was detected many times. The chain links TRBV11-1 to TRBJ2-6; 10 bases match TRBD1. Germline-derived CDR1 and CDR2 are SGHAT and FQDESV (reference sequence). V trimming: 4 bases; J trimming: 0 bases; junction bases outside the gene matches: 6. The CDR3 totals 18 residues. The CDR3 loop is CASSYPGQGNSGANVLTF. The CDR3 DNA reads TGTGCCAGCAGCTATCCGGGACAGGGGAACTCTGGGGCCAACGTCCTGACTTTC.

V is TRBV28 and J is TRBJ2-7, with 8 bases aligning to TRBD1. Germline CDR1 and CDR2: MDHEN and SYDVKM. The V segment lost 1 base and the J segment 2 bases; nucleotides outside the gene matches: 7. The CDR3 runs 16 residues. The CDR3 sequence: CASSLLSGTGPYEQYF. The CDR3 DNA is TGTGCCAGCAGTTTATTGTCTGGGACAGGACCCTACGAGCAGTACTTC. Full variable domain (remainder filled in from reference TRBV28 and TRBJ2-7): DVKVTQSSRYLVKRTGEKVFLECVQDMDHENMFWYRQDPGLGLRLIYFSYDVKMKEKGDIPEGYSVSREKKERFSLILESASTNQTSMYLCASSLLSGTGPYEQYFGPGTRLTVT.

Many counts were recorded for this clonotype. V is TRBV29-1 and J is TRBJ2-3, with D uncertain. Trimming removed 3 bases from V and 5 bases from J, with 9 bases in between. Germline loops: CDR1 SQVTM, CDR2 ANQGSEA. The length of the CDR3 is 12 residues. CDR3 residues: CSVDGGIDTQYF. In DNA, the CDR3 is TGCAGCGTTGATGGCGGTATAGATACGCAGTATTTT.

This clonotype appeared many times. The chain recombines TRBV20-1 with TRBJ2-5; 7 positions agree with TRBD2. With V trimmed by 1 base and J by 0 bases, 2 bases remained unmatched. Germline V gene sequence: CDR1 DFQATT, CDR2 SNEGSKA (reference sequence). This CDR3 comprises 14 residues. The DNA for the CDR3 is TGCAGTGCTAGAGTAGCGGGTTACCAAGAGACCCAGTACTTC. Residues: CSARVAGYQETQYF.

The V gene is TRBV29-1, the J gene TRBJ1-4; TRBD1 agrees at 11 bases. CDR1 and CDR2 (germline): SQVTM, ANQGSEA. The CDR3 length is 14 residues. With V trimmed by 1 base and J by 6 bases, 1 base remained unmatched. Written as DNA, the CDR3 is TGCAGCGTTGAAGGGGGACAGGGGGATGAAAAACTGTTTTTT. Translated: CSVEGGQGDEKLFF.

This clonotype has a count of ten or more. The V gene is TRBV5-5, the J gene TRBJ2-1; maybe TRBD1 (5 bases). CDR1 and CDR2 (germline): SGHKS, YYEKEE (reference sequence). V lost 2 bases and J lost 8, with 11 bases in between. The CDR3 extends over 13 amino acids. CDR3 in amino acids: CASSLGVWHEQFF. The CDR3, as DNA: TGTGCCAGCAGCTTAGGGGTTTGGCATGAGCAGTTCTTC.

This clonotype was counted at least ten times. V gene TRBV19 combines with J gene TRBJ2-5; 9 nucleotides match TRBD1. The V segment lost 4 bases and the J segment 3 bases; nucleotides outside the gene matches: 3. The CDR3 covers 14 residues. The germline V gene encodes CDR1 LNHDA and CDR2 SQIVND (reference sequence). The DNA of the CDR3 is TGTGCCAGTAGTACCTGGACAGGGGAAGAGACCCAGTACTTC. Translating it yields CASSTWTGEETQYF.

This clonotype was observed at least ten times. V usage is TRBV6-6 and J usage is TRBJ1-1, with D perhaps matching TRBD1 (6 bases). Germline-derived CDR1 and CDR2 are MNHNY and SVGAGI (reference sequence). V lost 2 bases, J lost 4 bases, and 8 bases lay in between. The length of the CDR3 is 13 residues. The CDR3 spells CASSYLDSTEAFF. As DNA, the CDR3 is TGTGCCAGCAGTTACCTGGACAGCACTGAAGCTTTCTTT.

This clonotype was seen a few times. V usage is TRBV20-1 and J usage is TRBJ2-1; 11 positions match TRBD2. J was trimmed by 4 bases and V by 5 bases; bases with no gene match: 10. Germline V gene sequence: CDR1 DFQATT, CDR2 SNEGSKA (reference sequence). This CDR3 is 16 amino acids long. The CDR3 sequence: CSAQSPTSGVYNEQFF. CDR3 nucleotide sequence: TGCAGTGCTCAGAGTCCGACTAGCGGGGTATACAATGAGCAGTTCTTC.

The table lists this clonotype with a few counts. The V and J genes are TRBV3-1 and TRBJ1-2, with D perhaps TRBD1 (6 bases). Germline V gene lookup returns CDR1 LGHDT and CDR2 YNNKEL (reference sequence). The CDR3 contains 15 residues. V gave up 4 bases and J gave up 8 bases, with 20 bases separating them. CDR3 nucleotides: TGTGCCAGCAGCCCAATTCCGGACAGTGGAGGGGGCTACACCTTC. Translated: CASSPIPDSGGGYTF.

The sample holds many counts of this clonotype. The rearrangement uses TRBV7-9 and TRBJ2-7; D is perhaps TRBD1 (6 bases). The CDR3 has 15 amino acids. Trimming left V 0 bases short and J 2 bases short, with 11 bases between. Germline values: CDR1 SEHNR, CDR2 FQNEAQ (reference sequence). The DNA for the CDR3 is TGTGCCAGCAGCTTAGCCAGGGGAGACCCCTACGAGCAGTACTTC. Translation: CASSLARGDPYEQYF.

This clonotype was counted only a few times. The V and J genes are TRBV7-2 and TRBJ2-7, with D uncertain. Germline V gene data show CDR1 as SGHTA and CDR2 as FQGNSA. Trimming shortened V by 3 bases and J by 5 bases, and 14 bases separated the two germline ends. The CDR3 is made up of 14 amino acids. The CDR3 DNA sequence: TGTGCCAGCAGCTTTGCGGCAGGAGTAAACGAGCAGTACTTC. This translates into CASSFAAGVNEQYF.

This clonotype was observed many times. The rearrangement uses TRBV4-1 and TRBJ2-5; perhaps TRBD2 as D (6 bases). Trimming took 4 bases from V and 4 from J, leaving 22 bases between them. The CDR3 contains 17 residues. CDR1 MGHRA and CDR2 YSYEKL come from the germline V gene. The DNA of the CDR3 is TGCGCCAGCAGCCCATACGTCACTCCGGGAGCGGGAGAGACCCAGTACTTC. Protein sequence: CASSPYVTPGAGETQYF.

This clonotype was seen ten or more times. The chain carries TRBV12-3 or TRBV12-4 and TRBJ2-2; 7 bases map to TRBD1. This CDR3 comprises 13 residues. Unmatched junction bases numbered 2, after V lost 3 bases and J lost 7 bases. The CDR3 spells CASSLTGIGELFF. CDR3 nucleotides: TGTGCCAGCAGTTTGACAGGGATCGGGGAGCTGTTTTTT.

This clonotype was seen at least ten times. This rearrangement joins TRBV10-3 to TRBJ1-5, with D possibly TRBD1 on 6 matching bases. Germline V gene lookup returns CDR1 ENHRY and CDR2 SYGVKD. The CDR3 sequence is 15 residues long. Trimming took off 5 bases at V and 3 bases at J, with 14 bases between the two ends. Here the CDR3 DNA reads TGTGCCATCAGTCAACAGGGATCATACAATCAGCCCCAGCATTTT. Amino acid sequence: CAISQQGSYNQPQHF.

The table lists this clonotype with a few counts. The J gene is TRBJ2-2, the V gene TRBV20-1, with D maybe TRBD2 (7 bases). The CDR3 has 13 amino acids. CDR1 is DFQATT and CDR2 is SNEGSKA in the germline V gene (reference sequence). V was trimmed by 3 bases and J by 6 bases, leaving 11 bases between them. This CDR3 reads CSARRGGAGELFF. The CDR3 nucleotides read TGCAGTGCTAGGAGGGGGGGAGCCGGGGAGCTGTTTTTT.

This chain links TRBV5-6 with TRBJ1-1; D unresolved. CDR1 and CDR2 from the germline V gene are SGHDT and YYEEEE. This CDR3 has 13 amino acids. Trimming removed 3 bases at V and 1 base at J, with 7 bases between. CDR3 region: CASSWQANTEAFF. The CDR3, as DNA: TGTGCCAGCAGCTGGCAGGCGAACACTGAAGCTTTCTTT.

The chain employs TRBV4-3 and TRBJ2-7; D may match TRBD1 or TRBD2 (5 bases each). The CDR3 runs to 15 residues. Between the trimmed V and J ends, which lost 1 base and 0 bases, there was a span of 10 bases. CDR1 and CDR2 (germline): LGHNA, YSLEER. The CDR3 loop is CASSQGDGISYEQYF. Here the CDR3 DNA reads TGCGCCAGCAGCCAAGGGGACGGGATCTCCTACGAGCAGTACTTC.

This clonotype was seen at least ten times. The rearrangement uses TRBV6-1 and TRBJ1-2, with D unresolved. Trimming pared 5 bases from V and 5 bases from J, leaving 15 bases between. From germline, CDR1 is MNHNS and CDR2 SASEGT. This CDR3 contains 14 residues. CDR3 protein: CASSRGTLEYGYTF. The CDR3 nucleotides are TGTGCCAGCAGTAGAGGTACACTGGAGTATGGCTACACCTTC.

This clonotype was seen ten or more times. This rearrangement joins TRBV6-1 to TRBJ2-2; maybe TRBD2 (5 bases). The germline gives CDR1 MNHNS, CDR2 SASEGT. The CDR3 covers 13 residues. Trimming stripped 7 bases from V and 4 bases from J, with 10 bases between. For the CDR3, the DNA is TGTGCCAGCACCTTCCGGGGCACCGGGGAGCTGTTTTTT. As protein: CASTFRGTGELFF.

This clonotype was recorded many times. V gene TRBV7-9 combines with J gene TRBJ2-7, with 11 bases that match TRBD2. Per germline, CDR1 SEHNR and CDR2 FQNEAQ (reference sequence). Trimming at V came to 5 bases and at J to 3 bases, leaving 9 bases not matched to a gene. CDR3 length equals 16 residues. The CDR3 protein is CASSRLTGTSGYEQYF. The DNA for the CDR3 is TGTGCCAGCAGCCGTTTAACCGGGACTAGCGGCTACGAGCAGTACTTC.